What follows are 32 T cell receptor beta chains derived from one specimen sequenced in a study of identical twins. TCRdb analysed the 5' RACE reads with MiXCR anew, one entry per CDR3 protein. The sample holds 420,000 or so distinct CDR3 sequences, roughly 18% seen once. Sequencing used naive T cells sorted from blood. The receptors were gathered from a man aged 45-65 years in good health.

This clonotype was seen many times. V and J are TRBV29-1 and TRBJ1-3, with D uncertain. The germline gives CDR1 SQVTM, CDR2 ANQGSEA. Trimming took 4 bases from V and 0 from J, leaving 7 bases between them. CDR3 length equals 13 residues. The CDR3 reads CSVGGLSGNTIYF. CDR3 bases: TGCAGCGTTGGAGGGCTCTCTGGAAACACCATATATTTT.

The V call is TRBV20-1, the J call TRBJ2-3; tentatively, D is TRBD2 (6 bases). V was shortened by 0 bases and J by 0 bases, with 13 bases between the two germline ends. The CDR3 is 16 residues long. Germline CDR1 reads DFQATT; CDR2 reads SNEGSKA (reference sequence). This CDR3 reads CSARDLAGTSTDTQYF. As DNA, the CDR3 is TGCAGTGCTAGAGATCTCGCAGGGACTAGCACAGATACGCAGTATTTT.

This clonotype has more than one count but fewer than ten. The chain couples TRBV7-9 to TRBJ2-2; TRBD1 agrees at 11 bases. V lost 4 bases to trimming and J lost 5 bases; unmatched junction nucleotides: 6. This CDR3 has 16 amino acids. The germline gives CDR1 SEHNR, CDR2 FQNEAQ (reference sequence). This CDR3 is CASSSVDRGRTGELFF. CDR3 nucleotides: TGTGCCAGCAGCTCAGTGGACAGGGGGCGGACCGGGGAGCTGTTTTTT.

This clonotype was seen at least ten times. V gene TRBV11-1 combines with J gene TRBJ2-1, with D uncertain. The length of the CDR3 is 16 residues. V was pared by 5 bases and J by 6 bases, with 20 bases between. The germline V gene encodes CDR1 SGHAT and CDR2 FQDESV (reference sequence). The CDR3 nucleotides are TGTGCCAGCAGCAGGAAAACCCCATCATCCCTCAATGAGCAGTTCTTC. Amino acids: CASSRKTPSSLNEQFF.

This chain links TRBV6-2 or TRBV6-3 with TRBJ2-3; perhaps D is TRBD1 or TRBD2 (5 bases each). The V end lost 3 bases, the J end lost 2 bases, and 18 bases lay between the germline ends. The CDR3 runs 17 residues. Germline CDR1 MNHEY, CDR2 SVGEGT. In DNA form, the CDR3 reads TGTGCCAGCAGTTATCTAGGGACCGGCGGTTACACAGATACGCAGTATTTT. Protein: CASSYLGTGGYTDTQYF.

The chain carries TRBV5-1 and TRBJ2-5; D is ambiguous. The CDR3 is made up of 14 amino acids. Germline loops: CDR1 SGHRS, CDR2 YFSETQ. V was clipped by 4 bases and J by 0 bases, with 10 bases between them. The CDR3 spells CASSPVRYQETQYF. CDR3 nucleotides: TGCGCCAGCAGCCCGGTGAGGTACCAAGAGACCCAGTACTTC.

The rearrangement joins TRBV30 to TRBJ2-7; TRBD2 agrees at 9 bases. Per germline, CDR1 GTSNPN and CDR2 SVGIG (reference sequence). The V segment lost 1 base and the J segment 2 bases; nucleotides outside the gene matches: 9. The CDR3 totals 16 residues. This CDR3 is CAWSGTWASGAYEQYF. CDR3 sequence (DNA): TGTGCCTGGAGTGGGACATGGGCTAGCGGGGCCTACGAGCAGTACTTC.

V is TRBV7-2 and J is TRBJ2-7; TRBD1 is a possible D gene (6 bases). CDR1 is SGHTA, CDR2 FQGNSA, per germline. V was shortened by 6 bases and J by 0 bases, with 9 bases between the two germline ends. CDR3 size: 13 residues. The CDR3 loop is CASRGQSSYEQYF. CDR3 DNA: TGTGCCAGCAGGGGACAAAGCTCCTACGAGCAGTACTTC.

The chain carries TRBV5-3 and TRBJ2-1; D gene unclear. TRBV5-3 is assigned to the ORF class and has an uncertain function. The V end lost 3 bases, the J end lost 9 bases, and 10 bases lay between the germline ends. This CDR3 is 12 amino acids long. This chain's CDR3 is CARSSSTAEQFF. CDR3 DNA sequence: TGTGCCAGAAGCTCCTCTACCGCTGAGCAGTTCTTC.

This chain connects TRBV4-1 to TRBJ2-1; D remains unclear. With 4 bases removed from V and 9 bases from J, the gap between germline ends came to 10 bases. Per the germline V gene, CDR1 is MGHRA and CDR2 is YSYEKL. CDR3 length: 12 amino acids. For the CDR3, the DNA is TGCGCCAGCAGCCGGGCCTATACTGAGCAGTTCTTC. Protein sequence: CASSRAYTEQFF.

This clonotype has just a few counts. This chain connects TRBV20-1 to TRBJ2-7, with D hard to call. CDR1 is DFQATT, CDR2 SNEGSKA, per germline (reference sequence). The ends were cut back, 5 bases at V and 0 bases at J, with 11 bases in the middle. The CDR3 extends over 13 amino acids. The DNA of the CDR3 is TGCAGTGCTCCCCGGCCGAGCTCCTACGAGCAGTACTTC. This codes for CSAPRPSSYEQYF.

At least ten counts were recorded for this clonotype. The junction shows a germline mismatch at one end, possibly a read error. For the CDR3, the DNA is TGTGCCAGCAGCCTAACAGGAAACACTGAAGCTTTCTTT. Translation gives CASSLTGNTEAFF. The rearrangement joins TRBV7-3 to TRBJ1-1; maybe TRBD1 (5 bases). The germline CDR1 and CDR2 sequences are SGHTA and FQGTGA. There are 13 residues in the CDR3.

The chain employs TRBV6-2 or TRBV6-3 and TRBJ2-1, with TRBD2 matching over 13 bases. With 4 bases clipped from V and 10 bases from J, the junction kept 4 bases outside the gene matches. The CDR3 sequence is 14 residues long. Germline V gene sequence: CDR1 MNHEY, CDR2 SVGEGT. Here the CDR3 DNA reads TGTGCCAGCAGTTTTCGACTAGCGGGGGGAGAGCAGTTCTTC. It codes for CASSFRLAGGEQFF.

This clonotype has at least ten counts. For the CDR3, the DNA is TGTGCCTGGAGTATCTACTACGAGCAGTACTTC. Amino acids: CAWSIYYEQYF. The chain employs TRBV30 and TRBJ2-7; D gene uncertain. The germline V gene has CDR1 GTSNPN and CDR2 SVGIG (reference sequence). This CDR3 is built from 11 residues. Between the trimmed V and J ends, which lost 2 bases and 3 bases, there was a span of 5 bases. Drawing the rest from reference TRBV30 and TRBJ2-7, the complete variable domain is SQTIHQWPATLVQPVGSPLSLECTVEGTSNPNLYWYRQAAGRGLQLLFYSVGIGQISSEVPQNLSASRPQDRQFILSSKKLLLSDSGFYLCAWSIYYEQYFGPGTRLTVT.

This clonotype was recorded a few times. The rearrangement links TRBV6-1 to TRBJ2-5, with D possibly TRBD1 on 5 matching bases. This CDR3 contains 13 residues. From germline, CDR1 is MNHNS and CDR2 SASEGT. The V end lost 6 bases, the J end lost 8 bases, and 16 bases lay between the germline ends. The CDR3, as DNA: TGTGCCAGCAGAGTAACCCCCAGGGAAACCCAGTACTTC. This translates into CASRVTPRETQYF.

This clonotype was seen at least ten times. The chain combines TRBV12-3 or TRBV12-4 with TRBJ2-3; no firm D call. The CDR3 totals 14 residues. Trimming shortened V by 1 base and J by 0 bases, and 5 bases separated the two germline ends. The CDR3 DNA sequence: TGTGCCAGCAGTTTAGGAGGTAGCACAGATACGCAGTATTTT. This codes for CASSLGGSTDTQYF.

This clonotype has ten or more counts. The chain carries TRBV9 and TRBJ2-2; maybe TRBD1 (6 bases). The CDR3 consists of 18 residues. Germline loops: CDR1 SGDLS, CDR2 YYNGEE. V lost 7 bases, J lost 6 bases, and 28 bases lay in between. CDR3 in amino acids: CASGSSQTAPRGSGELFF. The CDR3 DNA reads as TGTGCCAGCGGGTCGAGTCAGACAGCCCCTAGGGGGTCCGGGGAGCTGTTTTTT.

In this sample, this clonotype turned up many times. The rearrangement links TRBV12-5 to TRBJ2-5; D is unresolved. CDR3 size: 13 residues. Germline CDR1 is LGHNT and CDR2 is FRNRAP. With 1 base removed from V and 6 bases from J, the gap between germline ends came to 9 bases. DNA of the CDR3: TGTGCTAGTGGTTTGGCAGGTGAGAAGACCCAGTACTTC. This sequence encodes CASGLAGEKTQYF.

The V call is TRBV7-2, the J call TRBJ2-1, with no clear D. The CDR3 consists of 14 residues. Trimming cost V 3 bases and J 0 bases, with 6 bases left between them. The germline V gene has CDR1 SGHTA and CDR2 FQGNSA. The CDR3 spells CASSFKLSYNEQFF. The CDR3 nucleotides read TGTGCCAGCAGCTTTAAACTCTCCTACAATGAGCAGTTCTTC.

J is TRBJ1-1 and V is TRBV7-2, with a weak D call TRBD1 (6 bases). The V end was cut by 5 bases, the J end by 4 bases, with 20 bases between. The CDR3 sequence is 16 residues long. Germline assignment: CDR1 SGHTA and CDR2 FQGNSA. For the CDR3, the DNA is TGTGCCAGCAGCCGAAGGCCAGGGGACGGATCCACTGAAGCTTTCTTT. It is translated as CASSRRPGDGSTEAFF. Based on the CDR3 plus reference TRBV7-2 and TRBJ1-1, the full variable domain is GAGVSQSPSNKVTEKGKDVELRCDPISGHTALYWYRQSLGQGLEFLIYFQGNSAPDKSGLPSDRFSAERTGGSVSTLTIQRTQQEDSAVYLCASSRRPGDGSTEAFFGQGTRLTVV.

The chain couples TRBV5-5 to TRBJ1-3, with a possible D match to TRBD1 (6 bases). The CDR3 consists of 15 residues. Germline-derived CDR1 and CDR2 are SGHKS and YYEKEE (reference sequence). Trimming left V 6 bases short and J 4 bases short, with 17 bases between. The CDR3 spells CASTPGGGVGNTIYF. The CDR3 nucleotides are TGTGCCAGCACCCCTGGTGGGGGCGTCGGAAACACCATATATTTT. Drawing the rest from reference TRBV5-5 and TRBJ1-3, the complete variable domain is DAGVTQSPTHLIKTRGQQVTLRCSPISGHKSVSWYQQVLGQGPQFIFQYYEKEERGRGNFPDRFSARQFPNYSSELNVNALLLGDSALYLCASTPGGGVGNTIYFGEGSWLTVV.

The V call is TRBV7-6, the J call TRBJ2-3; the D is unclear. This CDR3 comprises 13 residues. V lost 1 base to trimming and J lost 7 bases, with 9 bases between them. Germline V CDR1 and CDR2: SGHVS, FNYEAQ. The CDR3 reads CASSLGFLNTQYF. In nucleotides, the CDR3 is TGTGCCAGCAGCTTAGGCTTTTTAAATACGCAGTATTTT.

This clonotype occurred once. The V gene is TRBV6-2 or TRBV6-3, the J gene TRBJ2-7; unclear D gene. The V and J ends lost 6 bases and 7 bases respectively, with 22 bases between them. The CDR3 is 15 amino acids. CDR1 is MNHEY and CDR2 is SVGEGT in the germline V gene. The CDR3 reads CASSAPAKGWGEQYF. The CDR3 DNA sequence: TGTGCCAGCAGCGCGCCCGCGAAGGGATGGGGAGAGCAGTACTTC.

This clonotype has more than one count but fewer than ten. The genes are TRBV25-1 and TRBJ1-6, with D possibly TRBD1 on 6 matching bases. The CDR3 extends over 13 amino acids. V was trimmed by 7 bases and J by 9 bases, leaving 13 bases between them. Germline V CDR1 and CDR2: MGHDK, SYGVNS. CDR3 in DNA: TGTGCCAGCACTGGGGGCGGAGGTTCACCCCTCCACTTT. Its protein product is CASTGGGGSPLHF. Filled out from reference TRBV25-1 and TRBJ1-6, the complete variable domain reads EADIYQTPRYLVIGTGKKITLECSQTMGHDKMYWYQQDPGMELHLIHYSYGVNSTEKGDLSSESTVSRIRTEHFPLTLESARPSHTSQYLCASTGGGGSPLHFGNGTRLTVT.

CDR3 protein: CASSLLWEGRERETQYF. The CDR3 DNA sequence: TGTGCCAGCAGCTTATTATGGGAGGGCAGGGAGAGGGAGACCCAGTACTTC. The J gene is TRBJ2-5, the V gene TRBV7-2; TRBD2 aligns across 7 bases. The ends lost 2 bases at V and 5 bases at J; junction bases unmatched: 14. Germline V gene data show CDR1 as SGHTA and CDR2 as FQGNSA. The CDR3 is 17 residues long.

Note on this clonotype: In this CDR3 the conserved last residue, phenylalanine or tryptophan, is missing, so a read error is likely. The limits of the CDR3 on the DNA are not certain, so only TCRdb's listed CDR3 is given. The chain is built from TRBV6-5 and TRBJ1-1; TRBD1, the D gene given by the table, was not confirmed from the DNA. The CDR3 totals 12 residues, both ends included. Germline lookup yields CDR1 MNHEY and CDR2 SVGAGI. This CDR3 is CASSQHQRRTGP.

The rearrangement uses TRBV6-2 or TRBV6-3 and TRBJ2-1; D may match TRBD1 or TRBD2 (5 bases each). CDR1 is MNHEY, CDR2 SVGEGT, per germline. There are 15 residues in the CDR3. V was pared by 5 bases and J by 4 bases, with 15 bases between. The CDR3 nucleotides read TGTGCCAGCAGTCACCCGGGAAGACAGTACAATGAGCAGTTCTTC. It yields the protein CASSHPGRQYNEQFF.

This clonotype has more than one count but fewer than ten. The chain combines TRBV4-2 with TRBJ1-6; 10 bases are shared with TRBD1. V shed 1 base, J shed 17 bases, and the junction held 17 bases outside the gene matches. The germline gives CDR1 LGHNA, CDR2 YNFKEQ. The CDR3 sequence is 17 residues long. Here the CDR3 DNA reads TGTGCCAGCAGCCAAGGGTTTTCCGGGACAGGGGCCTTTCCTATCCACTTT. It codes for CASSQGFSGTGAFPIHF.

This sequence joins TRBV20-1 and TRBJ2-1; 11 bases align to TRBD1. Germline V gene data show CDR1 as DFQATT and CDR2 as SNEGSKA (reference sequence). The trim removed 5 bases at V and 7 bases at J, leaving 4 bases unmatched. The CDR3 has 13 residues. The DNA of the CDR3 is TGCAGTGCTCCCGGGACAGGGGGGAATGAGCAGTTCTTC. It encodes CSAPGTGGNEQFF.

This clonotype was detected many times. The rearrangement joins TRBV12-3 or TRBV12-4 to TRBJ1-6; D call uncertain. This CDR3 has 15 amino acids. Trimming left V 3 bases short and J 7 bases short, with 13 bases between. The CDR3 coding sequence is TGTGCCAGCAGTTTCCGGGGTTCCGGGAATTCACCCCTCCACTTT. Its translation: CASSFRGSGNSPLHF.

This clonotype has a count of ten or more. This CDR3 is CSARDRRSSYNEQFF. The DNA of the CDR3 is TGCAGTGCTAGAGATAGGCGGAGCTCCTACAATGAGCAGTTCTTC. This rearrangement joins TRBV20-1 to TRBJ2-1; D remains ambiguous. The CDR3 loop spans 15 amino acids. Germline CDR1 DFQATT, CDR2 SNEGSKA (reference sequence). V was clipped by 0 bases and J by 0 bases, with 9 bases between them.

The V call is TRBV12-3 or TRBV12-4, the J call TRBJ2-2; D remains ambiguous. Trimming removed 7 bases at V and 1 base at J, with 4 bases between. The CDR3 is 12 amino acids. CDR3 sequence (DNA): TGTGCCAGCATACAGAACACCGGGGAGCTGTTTTTT. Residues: CASIQNTGELFF.